Listed below are T cell receptor beta chains from one sample, sequenced in a study of early T cells in non-severe SARS-CoV-2 infection. MiXCR was run by TCRdb on the 5' RACE reads, yielding one entry per CDR3 protein. The table lists about 72,000 distinct CDR3 sequences, 9.1% of them singletons. Sequencing was performed on whole blood. Receptors were obtained from an adult who was a healthcare worker with PCR-confirmed SARS-CoV-2 infection or an uninfected control (not recorded which). Both conserved end residues are part of each CDR3. D genes are given only for firm matches. Expanded clones get a size class; other rows say once, few or many, or leave the size out.

cdr3_nt,cdr3_aa,clone_size,j_call,d_call,v_call
TGTGCCAGCAGCTTGGGGGGAGCCAAAAACATTCAGTACTTC,CASSLGGAKNIQYF,few,TRBJ2-4,.,TRBV5-4
TGTGCCAGCAGTTCATCATATGACTGGAAAGTGTACGAGCAGTACTTC,CASSSSYDWKVYEQYF,.,TRBJ2-7,.,TRBV27
TGCAGTGCTAGATCCGATCAGGGGACGGACACTGAAGCTTTCTTT,CSARSDQGTDTEAFF,many,TRBJ1-1,.,TRBV20-1
TGTGCCAGCAGTTATCCGACTAGCGGGAGTGCAACCTACAATGAGCAGTTCTTC,CASSYPTSGSATYNEQFF,many,TRBJ2-1,TRBD2,TRBV28
TGTGCCAGTAGGTCTCGCCGGGACAGGGAACAGTTCTTC,CASRSRRDREQFF,.,TRBJ2-1,TRBD1,TRBV19
TGTGCCACCAGTGGAACGACGTCTAACTATGGCTACACCTTC,CATSGTTSNYGYTF,medium-sized,TRBJ1-2,.,TRBV24-1
TGTGCCAGCCAGACTAGCCTTAGCACAGATACGCAGTATTTT,CASQTSLSTDTQYF,.,TRBJ2-3,TRBD2,TRBV28
TGTGCCAGTAGTCTCAGTTCGGGTAACGAGCAGTACTTC,CASSLSSGNEQYF,many,TRBJ2-7,.,TRBV19
TGTGCCAGCAGTGAACTTCCGGGACAGCGCTACGAGCAGTACTTC,CASSELPGQRYEQYF,few,TRBJ2-7,TRBD1,TRBV6-1
TGTGCCAGCAGCCAAGATTTTCTAGCGGGAGACGAGACCCAGTACTTC,CASSQDFLAGDETQYF,.,TRBJ2-5,TRBD2,TRBV4-2
TGCAGCGTGACTCGCGGGCGGGAGTCAGATACGCAGTATTTT,CSVTRGRESDTQYF,many,TRBJ2-3,TRBD2,TRBV29-1
TGCGCCAGCAGCCAAGAATCTAGCTCCTACGAGCAGTACTTC,CASSQESSSYEQYF,many,TRBJ2-7,.,TRBV4-1
TGTGCCAGCAGTTTATGGGGAGGGGGCACTGAAGCTTTCTTT,CASSLWGGGTEAFF,.,TRBJ1-1,.,TRBV12-3/TRBV12-4
TGTGCCAGCAGCCCAAGTGCGGGCATCGACGAGCAGTACTTC,CASSPSAGIDEQYF,many,TRBJ2-7,.,TRBV27
TGCGCCAGCAGCTGGGGACTACGCACCGGGGAGCTGTTTTTT,CASSWGLRTGELFF,.,TRBJ2-2,TRBD2,TRBV5-1
TGTGCCAGCAGCCAAGGAGGACTTGCGGGTGAGCAGTTCTTC,CASSQGGLAGEQFF,few,TRBJ2-1,.,TRBV3-1
TGTGCCAGCAGCTTAGGGCCAGGGAACTACGAGCAGTACTTC,CASSLGPGNYEQYF,.,TRBJ2-7,.,TRBV7-6
TGTGCCAGCTCACGACAGGGAAATAATAATTCACCCCTCCACTTT,CASSRQGNNNSPLHF,.,TRBJ1-6,TRBD1,TRBV7-3
TGCGCCAGCTCCGGACAGAGGGCAGAGACCCAGTACTTC,CASSGQRAETQYF,few,TRBJ2-5,.,TRBV10-2
TGTGCCAGCAGTCCGCAGACAGGGGCGCGCGGGGAGCTGTTTTTT,CASSPQTGARGELFF,many,TRBJ2-2,TRBD1,TRBV28
TGTGCCAGCAGTTACTCTAGACGGATGGAGACCCAGTACTTC,CASSYSRRMETQYF,many,TRBJ2-5,.,TRBV6-6
TGTGCCAGCAGCTTGTCACCAGGGGCGGAGGACATTCAGTACTTC,CASSLSPGAEDIQYF,.,TRBJ2-4,.,TRBV5-4
TGTGCCAGCAGCAAAGACCCCGGGACAGACTCCTACGAGCAGTACTTC,CASSKDPGTDSYEQYF,few,TRBJ2-7,.,TRBV21-1
TGTGCCAGCAGCGCTACAACAGGGAACTATGGCTACACCTTC,CASSATTGNYGYTF,few,TRBJ1-2,.,TRBV7-9
TGTGCCAGCAGCCAAACCCTGATCTCCTACGAGCAGTACTTC,CASSQTLISYEQYF,.,TRBJ2-7,.,TRBV14
TGTGCCAGCAGCCAAGATGAGGGGGCGGAAGAGACCCAGTACTTC,CASSQDEGAEETQYF,.,TRBJ2-5,TRBD1,TRBV4-2
TGTGCCAGCAGCAAGGACTCCTTCAATGAGCAGTTCTTC,CASSKDSFNEQFF,many,TRBJ2-1,.,TRBV5-6
TGCGCCAGCAGCGGGAAACTAGCGGGGGTACAAGAGACCCAGTACTTC,CASSGKLAGVQETQYF,few,TRBJ2-5,TRBD2,TRBV5-1
TGCAGTGCTGGTCGTACAGCCAGCTCCTACAATGAGCAGTTCTTC,CSAGRTASSYNEQFF,few,TRBJ2-1,.,TRBV20-1
TGTGCCAGCAGCTTAGAGGACGGGTACAATGAGCAGTTCTTC,CASSLEDGYNEQFF,.,TRBJ2-1,.,TRBV11-3
TGTGCCAGCAGCTTAGAATTTACTAGCGGGGGACCTCTGGAGGAGCAGTACTTC,CASSLEFTSGGPLEEQYF,many,TRBJ2-7,TRBD2,TRBV7-6
TGTGCCGCCACACTAGCGGGAGGAGAGACCCAGTACTTC,CAATLAGGETQYF,many,TRBJ2-5,TRBD2,TRBV30
TGTGCCAGCAGCTACCAGGGACAGGGAGGAAGGTATGGCTACACCTTC,CASSYQGQGGRYGYTF,few,TRBJ1-2,TRBD1,TRBV6-5
TGTGCCAGCAGCCAAGAGTTCCTGGCAGTTAAGAATGAAAAACTGTTTTTT,CASSQEFLAVKNEKLFF,few,TRBJ1-4,.,TRBV14
TGCAGTGCTGAAAGCGGGAGAGTTTACGAGCAGTACTTC,CSAESGRVYEQYF,.,TRBJ2-7,TRBD2,TRBV20-1
TGTGCCAGCCTACTGTGGCAGGGGGCTAGAGAGCAGTACTTC,CASLLWQGAREQYF,many,TRBJ2-7,TRBD1,TRBV5-6
TGTGCCAGCAGCCAAGGGGGTAGGAGACCCGACAATGAGCAGTTCTTC,CASSQGGRRPDNEQFF,.,TRBJ2-1,.,TRBV3-1